Presented here are 6 T cell receptor beta chains from one specimen sequenced in a study of blood T cells in healthy people across ages. The second PCR ran roughly 7 to 12 cycles with a sample-barcoded 5' primer and J-beta primers. A single record per CDR3 protein comes from TCRdb applying MiXCR to the 5' RACE reads. The sample consists of 1.8 million or so distinct CDR3 sequences, roughly two fifths of them appearing once. Sequenced input: blood. Receptors originate from a human donor in good health.

This chain joins TRBV6-5 and TRBJ2-3; 13 nucleotides agree with TRBD2. The germline CDR1 and CDR2 sequences are MNHEY and SVGAGI. The CDR3 length is 21 residues. Trimming took 2 bases from V and 3 from J; bases not matched to a gene: 17. CDR3 sequence (DNA): TGTGCCAGCAGTTACACCCTCTTCCAACTAGCGGGGGGGCGTAAAACAGATACGCAGTATTTT. Encoded protein: CASSYTLFQLAGGRKTDTQYF.

The rearrangement joins TRBV6-5 to TRBJ1-2, with TRBD1 as a possible D gene (6 bases). Deletions cut 7 bases from V and 4 bases from J, with 10 bases between. The CDR3 is made up of 12 amino acids. Per the germline V gene, CDR1 is MNHEY and CDR2 is SVGAGI. CDR3 amino acids: CASKEGVYGYTF. For the CDR3, the DNA is TGTGCCAGCAAGGAGGGGGTCTATGGCTACACCTTC.

The CDR3 here is CASSSLGFGLPNNEQFF. CDR3 DNA sequence: TGTGCCAGCAGCTCCCTAGGGTTCGGACTACCAAACAATGAGCAGTTCTTC. This rearrangement joins TRBV7-9 to TRBJ2-1, with D possibly being TRBD2 (6 bases). Trimming took off 4 bases at V and 5 bases at J, with 21 bases between the two ends. Germline CDR1 and CDR2: SEHNR and FQNEAQ (reference sequence). The CDR3 spans 17 residues. Full variable domain (rest looked up from reference TRBV7-9 and TRBJ2-1): DTGVSQNPRHKITKRGQNVTFRCDPISEHNRLYWYRQTLGQGPEFLTYFQNEAQLEKSRLLSDRFSAERPKGSFSTLEIQRTEQGDSAMYLCASSSLGFGLPNNEQFFGPGTRLTVL.

This chain connects TRBV9 to TRBJ2-1; no clear D gene. In germline, CDR1 is SGDLS, CDR2 YYNGEE. CDR3 length: 13 residues. V lost 3 bases and J 6 bases, leaving 10 bases between the germline ends. The CDR3 sequence: CASSAGLANEQFF. CDR3 in DNA: TGTGCCAGCAGCGCGGGCTTGGCCAATGAGCAGTTCTTC.

The genes are TRBV7-2 and TRBJ2-3, with D perhaps matching TRBD1 (5 bases). CDR3 length: 15 residues. Germline CDR1 reads SGHTA; CDR2 reads FQGNSA. V was trimmed by 1 base and J by 4 bases, leaving 12 bases between them. The CDR3 coding sequence is TGTGCCAGCAGCTTAGTGTCAGGGCGCGCAGATACGCAGTATTTT. It translates to CASSLVSGRADTQYF.

The V gene is TRBV20-1, the J gene TRBJ1-2, with D unresolved. Trimming took off 0 bases at V and 1 base at J, with 6 bases between the two ends. The CDR3 sequence is 13 residues long. Germline values: CDR1 DFQATT, CDR2 SNEGSKA (reference sequence). CDR3 amino acids: CSARDHDNYGYTF. The CDR3 DNA is TGCAGTGCTAGAGATCACGATAACTATGGCTACACCTTC.